The sequence of this TCR beta chain was determined in a study of vaccination and CD4 T cells after COVID-19 (dated 2022 in TCRdb). A note on the overall study: In the convalescent cohort there were six males and four females, among whom were two Hispanic individuals, seven Caucasians, two Asians and one multiracial person. Post-vaccine blood samples were taken a median of approximately 76 days after the second vaccine dose, with a range of about 13 to 250 days. In 10 COVID-19 convalescent patients and a few infection-naive healthy vaccine recipients, researchers compared the spike-specific CD4+ TCR repertoire from before mRNA vaccination with the repertoire from after. Control cultures received a CEFX viral epitope pool as the positive control, an HIV-1 Nef peptide pool as the negative control, or no peptide. Participants got two doses of the Pfizer-BioNTech BNT162b2 vaccine (n=8) or two doses of the Moderna mRNA-1273 vaccine (n=2). Overlapping spike peptide pools from SARS-CoV-2 and from the common cold coronaviruses HCoV-NL63, HCoV-OC43 and HCoV-229E were used as culture stimuli. Post-COVID blood samples from convalescent patients were collected a median of approximately 93 days after diagnosis, with a range of 35 to 161 days. At the TCR clonotype level, an earlier paper using these donors assessed memory CD4+ T cell crossreactivity between SARS-CoV-2 and common cold coronavirus spike proteins. What the authors observed across the whole study: In convalescent patients, nearly all vaccine-specific clones (304 of 307) were found to be mono-reactive for SARS-CoV-2 spike rather than cross-reactive with common cold coronaviruses. In convalescent patients, a median approximately 83% of post-vaccine SARS-CoV-2-reactive clones were detected only after vaccination, suggesting vaccine-specific priming. The study included relatively few convalescent patients and did not analyze early timepoints after natural infection. Although the median number of SARS-CoV-2-reactive clonotypes went up from some 23 after infection to some 37 after vaccination, the increase was not significant.

The treatment or condition label for this specimen denotes: roughly 11-day PBMC culture with coronavirus spike peptide pools or control peptides (ViraFEST assay). CD4+ T cells from unexposed donors were collected before the COVID-19 pandemic (2011-2018). The ViraFEST assay was used in the study, in which antigen-specific T cells were expanded with peptide pools and expanded clonotypes were subsequently identified by TCR sequencing. PBMCs were cultured at roughly 1.8 million per well in IMDM supplemented with around 5% human AB serum and around 10 IU/ml IL-2, with about 10 ug/ml peptide pools added. Half of the culture medium was replaced with fresh IL-2-containing medium on days 3 and 7. Once the cells had been in culture for less than 12 days, the EasySep CD4+ T cell isolation kit was used to isolate CD4+ T cells by negative selection. As far as cell numbers permitted, CD4+ T cells from unexposed donors were tested for reactivity against SARS-CoV-2 S and N as well as four spike pools from common cold coronaviruses. PBMCs were separated from whole blood using Ficoll-Paque Plus gradient centrifugation and then either used fresh or cryopreserved at -140C. In general, triplicate wells were set up for every culture condition. The leukapheresis product for the unexposed donors was obtained through commercial purchase.

In regard to this clonotype: Which antigen it targets is not known. No much larger clone exists at a distance of one base, and base qualities are not known.

Unmatched junction bases come to 9, with V trimmed by 3 bases and J by 3 bases. The cysteine opens and the phenylalanine closes a CDR3 of 16 amino acids. Just CDR3 DNA is preserved here, 48 bases in frame from base 1. CDR1 and CDR2 were assigned from the germline V gene (reference sequence) as SEHNR and FQNEAQ. Receptors were amplified or captured by PCR. At the Johns Hopkins FTIC core, DNA from the cultured CD4+ T cells underwent TCR sequencing with the Oncomine TCR Beta short-read assay. The QIAamp micro DNA kit was used to extract genomic DNA from the cultured CD4+ T cells. Oncomine TCR Beta libraries from cultured CD4+ T cells were pooled using unique dual indexes and sequenced on an Illumina iSeq 100. On the study's bioinformatics: Non-productive sequences were filtered out, and CDR3s that did not start with C, did not end with F or W, or were shorter than 7 amino acids were discarded. The MANAFEST web application identified antigen-specific clonotypes by comparing peptide-stimulated wells against reference wells and other culture wells. To be called positive, a clone needed an FDR below 0.05, an odds ratio above 5, and a productive frequency above 0.1% in at least two of three replicate wells. Clonotypes that were significantly expanded in both SARS-CoV-2 spike wells and at least one common cold coronavirus spike condition were defined as cross-reactive. CDR3 homology was assessed with Levenshtein distances (stringdist) and unrooted phylogenetic trees (ape) in R version 3.6.1. TCRdb itself trimmed the public reads at Q25 with fastp, ran MiXCR and retained productive beta chains. Entries that share a CDR3 protein sequence are merged under the most common genes and DNA. What appears here as the V and J calls and clone size reflects TCRdb's work, not the paper's. The sample has 6,000 to 10,000 distinct CDR3 sequences on record, about 32% of them singletons. The ten largest clones take up roughly 13% of the sample.

The clonotype comes from a human donor in good health. Recombination joined TRBV7-9 with TRBJ2-3, and TRBD1 aligns with 7 junction nucleotides. The sample taken for sequencing was CD4+ T cells from blood, cultured in vitro. The nucleotide sequence reads as follows: TGTGCCAGCAGCTTCGAGGGGGCATTGGGAACAGATACGCAGTATTTT. This codes for CASSFEGALGTDTQYF.